The clone carrying this T cell receptor (beta chain) was recorded a few times. Trimming removed 5 bases from V and 5 bases from J, with 13 bases in between. The CDR3 loop spans 14 amino acids. Germline-derived CDR1 and CDR2 are SGHDN and FVKESK. This sample is part of a study of beta chain features in type 1 diabetes. Purity exceeded 95% in all sorted populations. The whole isolated RNA underwent reverse transcription, so sequencing captured expressed TCRB transcripts. Sequenced by immunoSEQ multiplex PCR; TCRdb stores in-frame clones only, minus some. Here the sample spans more than 350,000 clones, around 10% being singletons.

The sequenced material came from naive CD4+ T cells from blood. The chain links TRBV14 to TRBJ2-1; possible D gene TRBD2, 5 bases. The sequence was collected from a woman under 30 in good health. In DNA form, the CDR3 reads TGTGCCAGCAGCACCTTTAGAGGGAACAATGAGCAGTTCTTC. It specifies CASSTFRGNNEQFF.